The present entry profiles one TCR beta chain with its context. A clone one base away is much larger, so this may be a read error. The sample belongs to a study of T cells in Graves' hyperthyroidism and ophthalmopathy. This CDR3 comprises 16 residues. Germline lookup yields CDR1 MDHEN and CDR2 SYDVKM. Amplified TCR beta CDR3 regions came from RNA transcripts. The HTBI primer set served for first-round RT-PCR of the TCR CDR3. TCRdb ran MiXCR on the multiplex PCR reads and lists one entry per CDR3 protein. The data hold a few hundred thousand distinct CDR3 sequences, with less than 25% observed a single time.

The sample consisted of blood. V usage is TRBV28 and J usage is TRBJ2-1; maybe TRBD1 (5 bases). The receptor's source is a woman aged 70 to 79 with Graves' ophthalmopathy. The CDR3 region has the DNA TGTGCCAGCAGGTCCTCACAAGGGGTCACCTACGATGAGCAGTTCTTC. Its protein is CASRSSQGVTYDEQFF.